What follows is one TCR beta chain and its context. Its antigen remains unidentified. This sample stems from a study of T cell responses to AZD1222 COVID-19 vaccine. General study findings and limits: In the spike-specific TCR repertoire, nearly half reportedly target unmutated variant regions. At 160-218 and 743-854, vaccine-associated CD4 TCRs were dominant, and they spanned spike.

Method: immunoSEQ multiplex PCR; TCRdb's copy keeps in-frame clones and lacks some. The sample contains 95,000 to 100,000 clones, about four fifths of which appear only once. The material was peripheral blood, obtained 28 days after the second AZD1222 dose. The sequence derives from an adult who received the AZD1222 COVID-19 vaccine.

CDR3 DNA: TGTGCCAGCAGCCGCTCGGGCGGAGGCTACGAGCAGTACTTC. Protein product: CASSRSGGGYEQYF. J is TRBJ2-7 and V is TRBV7-3; a weak D match, TRBD2 (5 bases). Trimming took off 5 bases at V and 3 bases at J, with 14 bases between the two ends. This CDR3 comprises 14 residues. The germline CDR1 and CDR2 sequences are SGHTA and FQGTGA. The full variable domain, with the rest looked up from reference TRBV7-3 and TRBJ2-7, is GAGVSQTPSNKVTEKGKYVELRCDPISGHTALYWYRQSLGQGPEFLIYFQGTGAADDSGLPNDRFFAVRPEGSVSTLKIQRTERGDSAVYLCASSRSGGGYEQYFGPGTRLTVT.